The 17 T cell receptor beta chains below all came from one sample that was sequenced in a study of identical twins. TCRdb re-called the 5' RACE reads through MiXCR, storing one row per CDR3 protein. This sample carries under 300,000 distinct CDR3 sequences, 6.5% to 9.5% of them seen once, and the ten largest clones take roughly 3%. The same data also went into a second study, on yellow fever vaccine responses in identical twins.

Sequencing used CD8+ T cells sorted from blood. The receptors come from a woman between 18 and 30 years old in good health.

In the case of this clonotype: At one end the junction does not follow the germline gene, possibly because of a read error. V and J are TRBV7-6 and TRBJ2-7, with TRBD2 identical over 8 bases. Germline V lookup: CDR1 SGHVS, CDR2 FNYEAQ. The CDR3 runs to 14 residues. The DNA of the CDR3 is TGTGCCGGCAGCTTAAGCGGGAGCACCTACGAGCAGTACTTC. Translating gives CAGSLSGSTYEQYF.

V usage is TRBV28 and J usage is TRBJ2-2; TRBD2 agrees at 14 bases. This CDR3 is 17 amino acids long. CDR1 is MDHEN and CDR2 is SYDVKM in the germline V gene. Trimming at V came to 6 bases and at J to 5 bases, leaving 8 bases not matched to a gene. The DNA of the CDR3 is TGTGCCAGCAGAAAGGGACTAGCGGGAGAAAGGACCGGGGAGCTGTTTTTT. Protein: CASRKGLAGERTGELFF.

This clonotype was counted only a few times. V gene TRBV3-1 combines with J gene TRBJ2-7; D call uncertain. Germline V gene data show CDR1 as LGHDT and CDR2 as YNNKEL (reference sequence). The ends were cut back, 1 base at V and 2 bases at J, with 9 bases in the middle. This CDR3 region has 14 residues. Written as DNA, the CDR3 is TGTGCCAGCAGCCAAGGACGACCAGCCTACGAGCAGTACTTC. Translating gives CASSQGRPAYEQYF.

V usage is TRBV9 and J usage is TRBJ2-7; D is unclear. The V gene's germline CDR1 is SGDLS and CDR2 YYNGEE. This CDR3 is built from 12 residues. The V gene lost 3 bases and the J gene lost 6 bases, with 10 bases spanning the gap. The CDR3 DNA reads as TGTGCCAGCAGCGGGGCCCTCGGCGAGCAGTACTTC. Its translation: CASSGALGEQYF.

V and J are TRBV6-5 and TRBJ2-2; D ambiguous. The CDR3 has 12 residues. Trimming removed 7 bases at V and 6 bases at J, with 9 bases between. CDR1 is MNHEY and CDR2 is SVGAGI in the germline V gene. The CDR3 sequence is CASIGQPGELFF. CDR3 DNA: TGTGCCAGCATTGGGCAACCCGGGGAGCTGTTTTTT.

A few counts support this clonotype. V and J are TRBV19 and TRBJ2-1, with D unclear. This CDR3 has 14 residues. Deletions cut 5 bases from V and 0 bases from J, with 8 bases between. CDR1 and CDR2 (germline): LNHDA, SQIVND (reference sequence). CDR3 residues: CASSARASYNEQFF. For the CDR3, the DNA is TGTGCCAGTAGTGCCAGAGCCTCCTACAATGAGCAGTTCTTC.

The genes are TRBV21-1 and TRBJ2-1. TRBV21-1 is tagged as a pseudogene. CDR3 length: 16 amino acids. CDR3 amino acids: CASSKVKGMLGNEQFF. The CDR3 DNA reads as TGTGCCAGCAGCAAAGTCAAGGGAATGTTGGGGAATGAGCAGTTCTTC.

Only a few counts were recorded for this clonotype. The chain couples TRBV7-9 to TRBJ2-3; D gene uncertain. CDR1 and CDR2 (germline): SEHNR, FQNEAQ (reference sequence). V dropped 5 bases and J dropped 2 bases, with 14 bases sitting between them. CDR3 length: 15 amino acids. In DNA, the CDR3 is TGTGCCAGCAGCCCAAAGGGCGGAAACACAGATACGCAGTATTTT. Translation: CASSPKGGNTDTQYF.

This clonotype was observed many times. The V gene is TRBV4-1, the J gene TRBJ2-7; D is perhaps TRBD2 (5 bases). Germline V lookup: CDR1 MGHRA, CDR2 YSYEKL. This CDR3 contains 15 residues. Trimming shortened V by 2 bases and J by 2 bases, and 13 bases separated the two germline ends. CDR3: CASSQKADLTYEQYF. The CDR3 DNA follows: TGCGCCAGCAGCCAAAAAGCGGACTTAACCTACGAGCAGTACTTC.

CDR3 amino acids: CASSPGVAGGLRRQFF. DNA for the CDR3: TGTGCCAGCAGCCCAGGGGTCGCGGGGGGTCTCCGCCGTCAGTTCTTC. The chain employs TRBV14 and TRBJ2-1; 8 nucleotides agree with TRBD2. The V and J ends lost 4 bases and 13 bases, in that order; junction bases with no gene match: 18. Per the germline V gene, CDR1 is SGHDN and CDR2 is FVKESK. The CDR3 has 16 residues.

This chain uses TRBV24-1 with TRBJ2-2; 9 bases are a match to TRBD1. The germline V gene has CDR1 KGHDR and CDR2 SFDVKD. V was clipped by 7 bases and J by 2 bases; unmatched bases: 10. The CDR3 extends over 17 amino acids. The CDR3 spells CATRSDRGDENTGELFF. The CDR3 DNA follows: TGTGCCACCAGATCGGACAGGGGCGACGAAAACACCGGGGAGCTGTTTTTT.

This clonotype showed up many times. The rearrangement uses TRBV11-2 and TRBJ2-1; D uncertain. The length of the CDR3 is 13 residues. Germline V gene data show CDR1 as SGHAT and CDR2 as FQNNGV. V gave up 3 bases and J gave up 10 bases, with 13 bases separating them. The CDR3 DNA reads as TGTGCCAGCAGCTTTCCCCGGAGCTGGGAGCAGTTCTTC. Its translation is CASSFPRSWEQFF.

This clonotype was counted at least ten times. The chain has TRBV12-3 or TRBV12-4 and TRBJ1-1, with 8 positions matching TRBD1. CDR3 length: 15 amino acids. Trimming removed 6 bases from V and 5 bases from J; junction bases left unmatched: 11. CDR3 loop: CASRRLPGGVTEAFF. CDR3 in DNA: TGTGCCAGCAGAAGGCTCCCAGGGGGCGTGACTGAAGCTTTCTTT.

The chain has TRBV10-3 and TRBJ1-2, with 7 positions matching TRBD1. CDR3 length: 16 amino acids. Trimming took 2 bases from V and 0 from J; bases not matched to a gene: 6. Germline V gene lookup returns CDR1 ENHRY and CDR2 SYGVKD. The DNA for the CDR3 is TGTGCCATCAGTGAGGCGGGGGACAGATCTAACTATGGCTACACCTTC. This gives the protein CAISEAGDRSNYGYTF.

The chain couples TRBV6-5 to TRBJ1-2; D perhaps matches TRBD1 (6 bases). The germline V gene has CDR1 MNHEY and CDR2 SVGAGI. This CDR3 is built from 14 residues. V dropped 2 bases and J dropped 5 bases, with 12 bases sitting between them. The CDR3, as DNA: TGTGCCAGCAGTTACGCGGGACAACAGTATGGCTACACCTTC. Encoded protein: CASSYAGQQYGYTF.

This chain connects TRBV7-6 to TRBJ1-2, with unresolved D. CDR3 length: 13 residues. The germline gives CDR1 SGHVS, CDR2 FNYEAQ. Between the trimmed V and J ends, which lost 1 base and 8 bases, there was a span of 11 bases. CDR3 sequence reads: CASSLDGGTGYTF. CDR3 nucleotides: TGTGCCAGCAGCTTAGACGGCGGAACGGGCTACACCTTC.

This clonotype was recorded many times. The chain has TRBV12-3 or TRBV12-4 and TRBJ1-5; D is ambiguous. The length of the CDR3 is 13 residues. V was clipped by 3 bases and J by 4 bases, with 7 bases between them. CDR3: CASSFEGNQPQHF. The DNA for the CDR3 is TGTGCCAGCAGTTTCGAGGGTAATCAGCCCCAGCATTTT.